The present T cell receptor beta chain was sequenced within a study of blood T cell repertoires in COVID-19. Germline V CDR1 and CDR2: SGHDT, YYEEEE. The junction had 4 bases not matched to a gene; V was cut back by 0 bases and J by 4 bases. The CDR3 runs 15 residues. The repertoire was sequenced with immunoSEQ multiplex PCR; TCRdb's copy has only in-frame clones and lacks some. This table has approximately 89,000 clones, approximately 80% appearing once. The clonotype originates from a human donor in a cohort sampled during active COVID-19. Sequenced: peripheral blood. V is TRBV5-6 and J is TRBJ2-1; TRBD2 matches 7 bases. For the CDR3, the DNA is TGTGCCAGCAGCTTGGGTGGACTAGTGTACAATGAGCAGTTCTTC. Translated, it gives CASSLGGLVYNEQFF.